This T cell receptor beta chain appears in the sequencing data of a study of blood T cell repertoires in COVID-19 (dated by TCRdb to between 2020 and 2021). In terms of the full investigation: The collaborator samples originated in the United States, Italy and Spain and spanned the acute and convalescent phases of COVID-19. The prospective study material was composed of cDNA or gDNA derived from T cells, B-cell-depleted T cells, or PBMCs. The dataset comprised deeply sampled blood TCRbeta repertoires from subjects exposed to, actively infected with, or recovered from COVID-19. A freely available public database, intended as a resource for researchers studying the immune response to SARS-CoV-2, is where the repertoires were released. Samples came from the ongoing ImmuneRACE study (first 160 participants) plus 1,254 subjects from 6 global collaborators. The sample metadata nearly always contained a de-identified subject ID, COVID-19 status, age in years and sex. Where available, HLA class I and class II types were taken from metadata supplied by the sample provider and were not determined by assay-based typing. Results the study describes overall, beyond this receptor: The quantity of clinical and demographic metadata differed by source and by participant and was supplied without curation.

The germline V gene (reference sequence) provides CDR1 LNHDA and CDR2 SQIVND. The junction carries 19 bases between V and J, which are trimmed by 7 bases and 7 bases respectively. The cysteine opens and the phenylalanine closes a CDR3 of 15 amino acids. Only the CDR3 region is kept as DNA, spanning 45 bases read in frame from base 1. As concerns this clone: Its antigen has not been determined. There are no base qualities to consult, and no much larger clone falls within one base.

Participants in the prospective study were aged about 18 to 95 years, lived in 20 to 25 United States geographic areas, and enrolled through a virtual design. In the prospective study, participants were assigned to cohorts based on the clinical history participants reported in a screening survey and a study questionnaire. ImmuneRACE Cohort 3 recovered participants were defined by two consecutive negative NP/OP PCR tests, healthcare professional clearance, or symptom resolution. In the prospective study, mobile phlebotomists collected whole blood, serum and a nasopharyngeal or oropharyngeal swab from each participant. Prospective study participants could optionally give additional blood draws and questionnaires over a roughly two-month period. Blood samples from the prospective study were shipped frozen or at room temperature prior to DNA extraction. TCRbeta CDR3 regions were amplified from genomic DNA by means of the immunoSEQ Assay, a bias-controlled multiplex PCR. Processing in the source paper ran as follows. Nucleated cell counts per sample were estimated from amplification of reference gene primers within the assay. To quantify the absolute abundance of each unique TCRbeta CDR3 rearrangement, sequence reads were collapsed and filtered. For each sample, productive Simpson clonality was calculated as the square root of Simpson's diversity index across productive rearrangements. The table was pulled from immuneACCESS by TCRdb, which kept in-frame rearrangements only. Such tables lose some clones; where checked, under half of the loss comes from unresolved V genes, and the rest has no known cause. That table supplies the V and J calls and clone size; D and trimming were determined from the DNA. This sample is represented by approximately 240,000 clones; 80% to 95% of them were singletons. The ten largest account for around 1.8% of the sample.

Sequenced input: PBMCs or T cells enriched from blood (not recorded which). Rearrangement joined TRBV19 to TRBJ1-4; tentative D gene TRBD1, with 5 bases matching. This clonotype originated in a woman younger than 30 who had recovered from COVID-19. DNA sequence: TGTGCCAGTACCACAGGAGGGGTGGGCGGTGAAAAACTGTTTTTT. Its protein product is CASTTGGVGGEKLFF.